Sequencing of this TCR beta chain was carried out in a study of blood T cell repertoires in COVID-19. Whole-study context: The United States, Italy and Spain supplied acute and convalescent COVID-19 samples. Sample material is recorded as cDNA or gDNA derived from T cells, B-cell-depleted T cells, or PBMCs.

Original data processing: Nucleated cell counts were estimated from reference gene primer amplification. Libraries were prepared by immunoSEQ multiplex PCR; TCRdb keeps only in-frame clonotypes and omits some of them. Clone size and V and J calls were adopted from that table, with D and trimming inferred from the DNA. The repertoire holds 98,000 or so clones, 85% to 90% seen once, with 10% to 15% in the top ten. Deletions cut 1 base from V and 2 bases from J, with 24 bases between. CDR1 is SGHAT and CDR2 is FQNNGV in the germline V gene. The CDR3 loop spans 19 amino acids. Sequenced: peripheral blood. The chain recombines TRBV11-2 with TRBJ2-7; a weak D match, TRBD2 (5 bases). The source of this sequence is a woman in her sixties or seventies in a cohort sampled during active or convalescent COVID-19. CDR3 in amino acids: CASSLASGGLMVVTYEQYF. The CDR3 coding sequence is TGTGCCAGCAGCTTAGCATCTGGCGGGCTTATGGTCGTGACCTACGAGCAGTACTTC.